The source of this T cell receptor (beta chain) is a study of control samples from healthy donors and cancer patients. Some clones are missing from TCRdb's copy, which holds only in-frame ones; the method was immunoSEQ multiplex PCR. Of around 18,000 clones in the sample, 85% to 90% were seen once. Germline V gives CDR1 LGHDT, CDR2 YNNKEL (reference sequence). This CDR3 is built from 13 residues. The ends were cut back, 1 base at V and 8 bases at J, with 8 bases in the middle. The rearrangement uses TRBV3-1 (or the pseudogene TRBV3-2) and TRBJ2-2; TRBD2 is a possible D gene (5 bases). The receptor's source is a woman in her 70s with colorectal cancer. The sample taken for sequencing was PBMCs. The CDR3 sequence is CASSQAGIGELFF. Here the CDR3 DNA reads TGTGCCAGCAGCCAAGCGGGAATAGGGGAGCTGTTTTTT.